The entry below describes one T cell receptor beta chain. Its cognate antigen is unknown. The data originate from a study of beta chain features in type 1 diabetes. Expressed TCRB transcripts were sequenced, since all the RNA that had been isolated was reverse transcribed. TCRdb's table, derived via immunoSEQ multiplex PCR, lists solely in-frame clones and lacks some. Of 600,000 to 700,000 clones listed, around an eighth are singletons. Overall study results and limits: Researchers report that Type 1 diabetes patients had moderately but significantly shorter TCRB CDR3s across all four CD4+ subsets.

Isolation of CD4+ naive, central memory, regulatory and stem cell-like memory cells was achieved by sorting via CD45RO/CCR7/CD25/CD127/CD95/CD27. V lost 3 bases and J lost 0, with 9 bases in between. Germline V gene lookup returns CDR1 KGHSH and CDR2 LQKENI. The CDR3 extends over 15 amino acids. The V call is TRBV18, the J call TRBJ1-5, with a weak D call TRBD1 (5 bases). The specimen sequenced was naive CD4+ T cells from blood. This clonotype originated in a man between 25 and 39 years old with type 1 diabetes. The CDR3 loop is CASSPTVNSNQPQHF. As DNA, the CDR3 is TGTGCCAGCTCACCGACAGTAAATAGCAATCAGCCCCAGCATTTT.